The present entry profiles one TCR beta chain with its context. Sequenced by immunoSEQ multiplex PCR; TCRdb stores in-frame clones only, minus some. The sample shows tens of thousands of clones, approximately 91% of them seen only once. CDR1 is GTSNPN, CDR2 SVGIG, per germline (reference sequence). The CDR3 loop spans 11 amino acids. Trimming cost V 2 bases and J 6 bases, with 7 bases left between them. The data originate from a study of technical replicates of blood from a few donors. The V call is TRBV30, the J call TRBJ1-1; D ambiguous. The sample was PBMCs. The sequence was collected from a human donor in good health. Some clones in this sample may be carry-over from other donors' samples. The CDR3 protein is CAWSRGSEAFF. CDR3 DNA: TGTGCCTGGAGTCGGGGATCTGAAGCTTTCTTT.